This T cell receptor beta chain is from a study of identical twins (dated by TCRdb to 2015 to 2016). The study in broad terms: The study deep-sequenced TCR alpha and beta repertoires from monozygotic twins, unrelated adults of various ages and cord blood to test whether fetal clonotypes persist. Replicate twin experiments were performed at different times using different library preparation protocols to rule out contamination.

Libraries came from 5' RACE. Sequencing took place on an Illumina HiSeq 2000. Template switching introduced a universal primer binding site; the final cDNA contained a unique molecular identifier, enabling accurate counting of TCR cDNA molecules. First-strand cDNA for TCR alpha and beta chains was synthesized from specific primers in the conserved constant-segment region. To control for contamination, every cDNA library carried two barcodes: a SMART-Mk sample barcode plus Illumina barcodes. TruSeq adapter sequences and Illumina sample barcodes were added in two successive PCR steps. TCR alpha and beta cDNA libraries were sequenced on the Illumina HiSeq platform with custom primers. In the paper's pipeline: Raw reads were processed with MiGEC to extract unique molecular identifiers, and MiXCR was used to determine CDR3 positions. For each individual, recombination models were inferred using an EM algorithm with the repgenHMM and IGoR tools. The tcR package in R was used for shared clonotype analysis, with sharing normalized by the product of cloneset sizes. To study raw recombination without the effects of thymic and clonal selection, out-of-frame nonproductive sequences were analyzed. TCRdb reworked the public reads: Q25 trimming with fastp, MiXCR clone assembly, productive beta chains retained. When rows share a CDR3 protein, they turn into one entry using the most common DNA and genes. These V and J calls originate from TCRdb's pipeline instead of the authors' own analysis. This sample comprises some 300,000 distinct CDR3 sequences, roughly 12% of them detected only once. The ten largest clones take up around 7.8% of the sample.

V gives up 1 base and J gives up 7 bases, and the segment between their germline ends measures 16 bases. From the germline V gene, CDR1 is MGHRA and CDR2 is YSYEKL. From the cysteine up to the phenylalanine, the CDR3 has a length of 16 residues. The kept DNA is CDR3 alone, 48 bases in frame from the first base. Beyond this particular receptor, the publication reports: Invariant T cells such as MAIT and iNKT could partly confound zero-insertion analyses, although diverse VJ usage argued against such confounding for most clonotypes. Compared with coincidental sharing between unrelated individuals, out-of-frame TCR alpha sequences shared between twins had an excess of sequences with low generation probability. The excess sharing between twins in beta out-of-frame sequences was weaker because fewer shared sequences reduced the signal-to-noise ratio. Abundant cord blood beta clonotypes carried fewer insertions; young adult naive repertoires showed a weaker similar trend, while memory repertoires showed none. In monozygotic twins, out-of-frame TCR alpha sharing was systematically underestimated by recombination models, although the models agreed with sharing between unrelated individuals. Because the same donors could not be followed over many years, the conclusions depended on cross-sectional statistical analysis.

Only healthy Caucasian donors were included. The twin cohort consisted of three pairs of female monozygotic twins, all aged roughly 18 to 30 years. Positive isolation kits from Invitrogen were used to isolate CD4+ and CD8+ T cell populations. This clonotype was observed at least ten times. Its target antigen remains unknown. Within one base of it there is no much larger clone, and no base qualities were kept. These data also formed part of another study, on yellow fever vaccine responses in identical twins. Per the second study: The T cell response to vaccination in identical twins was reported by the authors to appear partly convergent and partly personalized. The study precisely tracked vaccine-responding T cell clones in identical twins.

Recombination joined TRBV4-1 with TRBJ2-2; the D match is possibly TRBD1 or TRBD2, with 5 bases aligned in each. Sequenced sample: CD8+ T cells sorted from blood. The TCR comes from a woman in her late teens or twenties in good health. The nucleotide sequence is TGCGCCAGCAGCCAAGGAGAGGGACGGTCTTTCGGGGAGCTGTTTTTT. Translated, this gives CASSQGEGRSFGELFF.